This T cell receptor (beta chain) was sequenced during a study of response to subunit inactivated influenza vaccine. TCRdb analysed the RT-PCR reads with MiXCR anew, one entry per CDR3 protein. The data show roughly 780,000 distinct CDR3 sequences, around 18% seen once. The length of the CDR3 is 14 residues. Per germline, CDR1 MGHRA and CDR2 YSYEKL. V lost 3 bases, J lost 5 bases, and 14 bases lay in between. The chain uses TRBV4-1 and TRBJ2-7; D call uncertain. This TCR was sampled from a man aged 50 to 59 who received an inactivated influenza vaccine. The starting material was PBMCs from blood, obtained approximately 5 days after vaccination. As DNA, the CDR3 is TGCGCCAGCAGCCACGCCTCGGGTTCGGACGAGCAGTACTTC. Translation: CASSHASGSDEQYF.